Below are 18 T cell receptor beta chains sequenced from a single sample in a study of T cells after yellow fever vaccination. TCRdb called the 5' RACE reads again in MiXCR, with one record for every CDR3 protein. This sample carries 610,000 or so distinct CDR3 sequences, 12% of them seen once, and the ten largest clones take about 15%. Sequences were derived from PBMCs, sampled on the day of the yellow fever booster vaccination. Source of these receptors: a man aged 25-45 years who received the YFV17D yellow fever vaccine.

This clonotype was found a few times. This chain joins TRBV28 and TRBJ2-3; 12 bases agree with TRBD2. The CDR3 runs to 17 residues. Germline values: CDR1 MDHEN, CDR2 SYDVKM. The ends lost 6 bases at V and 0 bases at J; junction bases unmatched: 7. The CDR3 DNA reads TGTGCCAGCAGCCCCGGGACTAGCGGGTGGAGCACAGATACGCAGTATTTT. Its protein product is CASSPGTSGWSTDTQYF.

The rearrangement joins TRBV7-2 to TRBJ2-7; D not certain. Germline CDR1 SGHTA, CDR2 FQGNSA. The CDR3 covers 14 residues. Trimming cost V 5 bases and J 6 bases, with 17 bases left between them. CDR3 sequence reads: CASSPNRASSEQYF. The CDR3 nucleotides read TGTGCCAGCAGCCCGAATCGGGCCTCTAGCGAGCAGTACTTC.

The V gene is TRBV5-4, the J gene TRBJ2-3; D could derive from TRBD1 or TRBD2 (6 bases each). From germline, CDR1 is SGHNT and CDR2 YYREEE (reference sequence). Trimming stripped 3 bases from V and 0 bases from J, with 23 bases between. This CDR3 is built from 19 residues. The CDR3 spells CASSWGFMGGSTSTDTQYF. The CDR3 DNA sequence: TGTGCCAGCAGCTGGGGTTTTATGGGGGGCTCAACTAGCACAGATACGCAGTATTTT.

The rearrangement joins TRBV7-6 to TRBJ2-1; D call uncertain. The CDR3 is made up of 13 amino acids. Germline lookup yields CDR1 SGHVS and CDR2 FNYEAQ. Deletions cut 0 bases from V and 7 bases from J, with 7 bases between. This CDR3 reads CASSLAAVNEQFF. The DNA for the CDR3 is TGTGCCAGCAGCTTAGCGGCGGTTAATGAGCAGTTCTTC.

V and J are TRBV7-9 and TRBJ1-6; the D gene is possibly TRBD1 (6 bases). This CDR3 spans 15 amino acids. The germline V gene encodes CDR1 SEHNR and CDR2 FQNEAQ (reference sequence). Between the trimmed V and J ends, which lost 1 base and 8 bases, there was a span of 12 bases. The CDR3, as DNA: TGTGCCAGCAGCTTAGTCGCAGGGGCCGATTCACCCCTCCACTTT. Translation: CASSLVAGADSPLHF.

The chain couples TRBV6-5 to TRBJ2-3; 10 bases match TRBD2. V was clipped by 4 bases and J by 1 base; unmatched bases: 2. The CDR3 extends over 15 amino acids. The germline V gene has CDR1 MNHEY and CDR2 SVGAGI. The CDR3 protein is CASSSTSGGTDTQYF. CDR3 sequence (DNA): TGTGCCAGCAGTTCCACTAGCGGGGGCACAGATACGCAGTATTTT.

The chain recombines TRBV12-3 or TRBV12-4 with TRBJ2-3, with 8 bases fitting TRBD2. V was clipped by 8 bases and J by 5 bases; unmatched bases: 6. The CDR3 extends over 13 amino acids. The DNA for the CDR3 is TGTGCCAGCTTAGCGGGAACCGTAGATACGCAGTATTTT. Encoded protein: CASLAGTVDTQYF.

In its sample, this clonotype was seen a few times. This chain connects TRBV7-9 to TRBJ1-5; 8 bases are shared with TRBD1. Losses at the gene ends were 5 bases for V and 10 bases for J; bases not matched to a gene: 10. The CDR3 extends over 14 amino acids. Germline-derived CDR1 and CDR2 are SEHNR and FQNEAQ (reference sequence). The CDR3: CASSATGQELPQHF. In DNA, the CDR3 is TGTGCCAGCAGCGCGACGGGACAGGAACTTCCCCAGCATTTT.

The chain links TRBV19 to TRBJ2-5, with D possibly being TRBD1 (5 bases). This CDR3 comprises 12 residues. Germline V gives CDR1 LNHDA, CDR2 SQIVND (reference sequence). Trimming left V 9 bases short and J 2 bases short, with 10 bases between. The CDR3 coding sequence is TGTGCCAGGGAGACAGTTCAAGAGACCCAGTACTTC. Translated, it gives CARETVQETQYF. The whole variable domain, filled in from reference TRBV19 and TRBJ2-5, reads DGGITQSPKYLFRKEGQNVTLSCEQNLNHDAMYWYRQDPGQGLRLIYYSQIVNDFQKGDIAEGYSVSREKKESFPLTVTSAQKNPTAFYLCARETVQETQYFGPGTRLLVL.

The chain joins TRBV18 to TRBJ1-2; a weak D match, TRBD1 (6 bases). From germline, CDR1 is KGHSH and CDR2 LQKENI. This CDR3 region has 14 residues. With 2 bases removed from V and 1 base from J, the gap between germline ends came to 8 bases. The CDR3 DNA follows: TGTGCCAGCTCACCAGGGACATTTAACTATGGCTACACCTTC. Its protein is CASSPGTFNYGYTF.

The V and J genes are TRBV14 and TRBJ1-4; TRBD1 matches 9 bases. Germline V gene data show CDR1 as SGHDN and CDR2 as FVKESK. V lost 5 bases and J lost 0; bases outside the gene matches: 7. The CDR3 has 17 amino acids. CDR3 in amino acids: CASSTGGAFTTNEKLFF. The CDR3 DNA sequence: TGTGCCAGCAGCACAGGGGGCGCATTTACAACTAATGAAAAACTGTTTTTT. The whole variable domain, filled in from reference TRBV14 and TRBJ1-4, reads EAGVTQFPSHSVIEKGQTVTLRCDPISGHDNLYWYRRVMGKEIKFLLHFVKESKQDESGMPNNRFLAERTGGTYSTLKVQPAELEDSGVYFCASSTGGAFTTNEKLFFGSGTQLSVL.

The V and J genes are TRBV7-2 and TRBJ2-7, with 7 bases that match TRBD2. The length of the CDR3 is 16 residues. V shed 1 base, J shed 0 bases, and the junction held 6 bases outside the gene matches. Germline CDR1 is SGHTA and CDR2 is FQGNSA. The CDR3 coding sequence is TGTGCCAGCAGCTTAGGGGCAGCGGGGACCTCCTACGAGCAGTACTTC. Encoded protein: CASSLGAAGTSYEQYF. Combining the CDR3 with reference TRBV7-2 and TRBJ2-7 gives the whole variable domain GAGVSQSPSNKVTEKGKDVELRCDPISGHTALYWYRQSLGQGLEFLIYFQGNSAPDKSGLPSDRFSAERTGGSVSTLTIQRTQQEDSAVYLCASSLGAAGTSYEQYFGPGTRLTVT.

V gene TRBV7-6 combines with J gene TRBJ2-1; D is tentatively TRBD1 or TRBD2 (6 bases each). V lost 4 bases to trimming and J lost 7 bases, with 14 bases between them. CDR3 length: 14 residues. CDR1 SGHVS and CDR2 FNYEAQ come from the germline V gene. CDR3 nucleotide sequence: TGTGCCAGCAGCTCCCTCGGGGGCCGAAATGAGCAGTTCTTC. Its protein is CASSSLGGRNEQFF.

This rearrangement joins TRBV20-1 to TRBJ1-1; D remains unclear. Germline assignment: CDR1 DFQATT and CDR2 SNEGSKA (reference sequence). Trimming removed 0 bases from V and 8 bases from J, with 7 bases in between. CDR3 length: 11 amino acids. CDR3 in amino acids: CSAREQTEAFF. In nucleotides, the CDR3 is TGCAGTGCTAGAGAACAGACCGAAGCTTTCTTT.

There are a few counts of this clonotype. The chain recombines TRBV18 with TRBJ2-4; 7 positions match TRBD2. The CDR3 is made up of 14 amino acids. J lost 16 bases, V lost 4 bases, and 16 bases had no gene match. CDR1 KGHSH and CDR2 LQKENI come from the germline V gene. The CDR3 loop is CASSLDPRGTNYYF. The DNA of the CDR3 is TGTGCCAGCTCACTTGACCCCCGCGGGACTAACTATTACTTC. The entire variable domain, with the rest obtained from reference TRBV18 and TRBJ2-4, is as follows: NAGVMQNPRHLVRRRGQEARLRCSPMKGHSHVYWYRQLPEEGLKFMVYLQKENIIDESGMPKERFSAEFPKEGPSILRIQQVVRGDSAAYFCASSLDPRGTNYYFGAGTRLSVL.

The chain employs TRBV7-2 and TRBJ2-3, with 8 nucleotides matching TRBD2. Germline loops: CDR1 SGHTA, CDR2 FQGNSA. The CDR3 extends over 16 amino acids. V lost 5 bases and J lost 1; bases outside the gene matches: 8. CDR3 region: CASSKNSGIGTDTQYF. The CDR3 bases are TGTGCCAGCAGCAAAAATAGCGGGATTGGCACAGATACGCAGTATTTT.

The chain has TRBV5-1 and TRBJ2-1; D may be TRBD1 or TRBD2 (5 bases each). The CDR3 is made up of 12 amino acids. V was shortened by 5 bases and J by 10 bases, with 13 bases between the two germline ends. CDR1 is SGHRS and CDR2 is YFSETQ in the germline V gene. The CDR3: CASSRDGIEQFF. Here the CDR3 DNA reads TGCGCCAGCAGTCGGGACGGAATCGAGCAGTTCTTC.

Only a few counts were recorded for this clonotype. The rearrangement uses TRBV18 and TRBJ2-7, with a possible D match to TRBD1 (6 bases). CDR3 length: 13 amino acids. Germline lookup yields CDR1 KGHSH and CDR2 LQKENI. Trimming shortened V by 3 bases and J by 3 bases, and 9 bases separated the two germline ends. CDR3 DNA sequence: TGTGCCAGCTCACCGGGACACAACTACGAGCAGTACTTC. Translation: CASSPGHNYEQYF.